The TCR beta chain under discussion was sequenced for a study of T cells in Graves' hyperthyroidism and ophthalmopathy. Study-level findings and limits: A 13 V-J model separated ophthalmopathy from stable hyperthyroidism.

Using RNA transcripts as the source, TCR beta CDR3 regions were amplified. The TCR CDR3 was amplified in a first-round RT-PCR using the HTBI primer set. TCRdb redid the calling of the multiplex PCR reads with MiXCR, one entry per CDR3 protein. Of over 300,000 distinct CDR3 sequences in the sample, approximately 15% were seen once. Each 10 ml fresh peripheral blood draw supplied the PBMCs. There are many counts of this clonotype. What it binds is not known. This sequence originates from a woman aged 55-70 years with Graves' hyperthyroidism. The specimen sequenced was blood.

CDR3 sequence: CASSPGDSYNEQFF. Written as DNA, the CDR3 is TGTGCCAGCAGTCCAGGGGACTCCTACAATGAGCAGTTCTTC. This chain links TRBV6-1 with TRBJ2-1, with D tentatively TRBD1 (6 bases). In germline, CDR1 is MNHNS, CDR2 SASEGT. This CDR3 contains 14 residues. V was trimmed by 5 bases and J by 0 bases, leaving 8 bases between them.